This TCR beta chain was sequenced in a study of response to subunit inactivated influenza vaccine. Findings and caveats of the study: New T cells are recruited in small numbers by each seasonal influenza vaccination, according to the authors' suggestion.

As regards this clonotype: Its antigen is unidentified.

MiXCR, run by TCRdb on the RT-PCR reads, gives a single entry per CDR3 protein. The sample comprises 280,000 or so distinct CDR3 sequences, 21% of which are singletons, and 10% to 13% rests with the top ten. The CDR3 length is 16 residues. CDR1 is MRHNA, CDR2 SNTAGT, per germline. Trimming took 2 bases from V and 8 from J; bases not matched to a gene: 10. The source of this sequence is a man aged 50 to 69 who received an inactivated influenza vaccine. The chain employs TRBV6-4 and TRBJ2-1; 9 positions match TRBD2. Source: PBMCs from blood, taken approximately 20 months after vaccination. The CDR3 DNA reads as TGTGCCAGCAGTGACCCCTTGGCTAGCGGGACCGATGAGCAGTTCTTC. Translation: CASSDPLASGTDEQFF.